These T cell receptor beta chains were read from a single sample in a study of response to subunit inactivated influenza vaccine. TCRdb independently ran MiXCR on the RT-PCR reads; one entry per CDR3 protein. The sample shows around 710,000 distinct CDR3 sequences, more than 11% of them seen only once. The sample consisted of PBMCs from blood, taken roughly 15 days before vaccination. The receptors originated from a man aged 45 to 65 who received an inactivated influenza vaccine. The CDR3 runs from the conserved cysteine through the conserved F or W. D genes are given only for firm matches. Not every row has a clone size; where given, it reads once, few, many or a size class.

J gene: TRBJ1-5
clone size: -
D gene: -
V gene: TRBV15
CDR3 DNA: TGTGCCACCAGCAGAGAAATCCATCAGCCCCAGCATTTT
CDR3 protein: CATSREIHQPQHF

J gene: TRBJ1-6
clone size: few
D gene: -
V gene: TRBV7-2
CDR3 DNA: TGTGCCAGCAGCCTAGGGATGGGCTCACCCCTCCACTTT
CDR3 protein: CASSLGMGSPLHF

J gene: TRBJ2-7
clone size: many
D gene: -
V gene: TRBV11-2
CDR3 DNA: TGTGCCAGCAGCTTAGGGGGTAGCCTCTACGAGCAGTACTTC
CDR3 protein: CASSLGGSLYEQYF

J gene: TRBJ2-3
clone size: few
D gene: TRBD2
V gene: TRBV7-9
CDR3 DNA: TGTGCCAGCAGCTTATCTAGCGGGAGTGCGAATACGCAGTATTTT
CDR3 protein: CASSLSSGSANTQYF

J gene: TRBJ1-1
clone size: many
D gene: -
V gene: TRBV12-3/TRBV12-4
CDR3 DNA: TGTGCCAGCAGTTTTGGACACACTGAAGCTTTCTTT
CDR3 protein: CASSFGHTEAFF

J gene: TRBJ1-1
clone size: few
D gene: -
V gene: TRBV4-3
CDR3 DNA: TGCGCCAGCAGCAAATTGGGGGGCACTGAAGCTTTCTTT
CDR3 protein: CASSKLGGTEAFF

J gene: TRBJ2-7
clone size: once
D gene: TRBD2
V gene: TRBV20-1
CDR3 DNA: TGCAGTCTCATCGGGGTAGCGGGGAGCTCCTACGAGCAGTACTTC
CDR3 protein: CSLIGVAGSSYEQYF

J gene: TRBJ2-1
clone size: -
D gene: -
V gene: TRBV3-1
CDR3 DNA: TGTGCCAGCCAGTGGAGGACCTACAATGAGCAGTTCTTC
CDR3 protein: CASQWRTYNEQFF

J gene: TRBJ2-1
clone size: -
D gene: TRBD1
V gene: TRBV28
CDR3 DNA: TGTGCCAGCAGCCCACCCCCAGGGGGTTCCTCCTACAATGAGCAGTTCTTC
CDR3 protein: CASSPPPGGSSYNEQFF

J gene: TRBJ2-5
clone size: -
D gene: TRBD1
V gene: TRBV6-1
CDR3 DNA: TGTGCCACGCAACAGGGGGCCGTGGAGACCCAGTACTTC
CDR3 protein: CATQQGAVETQYF

J gene: TRBJ2-7
clone size: -
D gene: -
V gene: TRBV6-2/TRBV6-3
CDR3 DNA: TGTGCCACCGAACAAACCCGACTGATGAGGTTCTACGAGCAGTACTTC
CDR3 protein: CATEQTRLMRFYEQYF

J gene: TRBJ2-7
clone size: many
D gene: TRBD2
V gene: TRBV5-1
CDR3 DNA: TGCGCCAGCAGCTTGGGTAGCGGGAGTACTTTTTCCTACGAGCAGTACTTC
CDR3 protein: CASSLGSGSTFSYEQYF

J gene: TRBJ2-7
clone size: -
D gene: TRBD1
V gene: TRBV10-3
CDR3 DNA: TGTGCCATCAGCCTCGGACAGGTGGACGAGCAGTACTTC
CDR3 protein: CAISLGQVDEQYF

J gene: TRBJ2-5
clone size: few
D gene: TRBD2
V gene: TRBV7-6
CDR3 DNA: TGTGCCAGCAGCCCGTCTGGGGGGGGAAAGACCCAGTACTTC
CDR3 protein: CASSPSGGGKTQYF

J gene: TRBJ2-7
clone size: -
D gene: TRBD2
V gene: TRBV6-2/TRBV6-3
CDR3 DNA: TGTGCCAGCAAAACTAGCGTGGACTCCTACGAGCAGTACTTC
CDR3 protein: CASKTSVDSYEQYF

J gene: TRBJ2-1
clone size: -
D gene: TRBD2
V gene: TRBV5-1
CDR3 DNA: TGCGCCAGCAGCCCTTTCCCGACTAGCGGGACGGGCAATGAGCAGTTCTTC
CDR3 protein: CASSPFPTSGTGNEQFF

J gene: TRBJ1-5
clone size: -
D gene: TRBD1
V gene: TRBV11-1
CDR3 DNA: TGTGCCAGCAGCTTAGTTATGGGACAGGGGAATCTCAATCAGCCCCAGCATTTT
CDR3 protein: CASSLVMGQGNLNQPQHF

J gene: TRBJ2-3
clone size: many
D gene: -
V gene: TRBV29-1
CDR3 DNA: TGCAGCGCTCCGGGACCCCCTAATTATACGCAGTATTTT
CDR3 protein: CSAPGPPNYTQYF

J gene: TRBJ2-1
clone size: medium-sized
D gene: TRBD2
V gene: TRBV20-1
CDR3 DNA: TGCAGTGCTAGAGACGGGACTAGCGGGAACAATGAGCAGTTCTTC
CDR3 protein: CSARDGTSGNNEQFF

J gene: TRBJ2-1
clone size: few
D gene: -
V gene: TRBV9
CDR3 DNA: TGTGCCAGCAGCCCACTTGACAGATACAATGAGCAGTTCTTC
CDR3 protein: CASSPLDRYNEQFF

J gene: TRBJ2-1
clone size: few
D gene: -
V gene: TRBV27
CDR3 DNA: TGTGCCAGCAGTGCCTTACTAGGTGATGAGCAGTTCTTC
CDR3 protein: CASSALLGDEQFF

J gene: TRBJ1-6
clone size: few
D gene: -
V gene: TRBV4-2
CDR3 DNA: TGTGCCAGCAGCCAAGATCTGAGCTTTTCACCCCTCCACTTT
CDR3 protein: CASSQDLSFSPLHF

J gene: TRBJ2-7
clone size: few
D gene: -
V gene: TRBV6-1
CDR3 DNA: TGTGCCAGCAGAAGAAACCAGGGTGCCGAGCAGTACTTC
CDR3 protein: CASRRNQGAEQYF

J gene: TRBJ1-2
clone size: few
D gene: TRBD1
V gene: TRBV12-3/TRBV12-4
CDR3 DNA: TGTGCCAGCAGTTTCCGATTTGGACAGGTCCCATATGGCTACACCTTC
CDR3 protein: CASSFRFGQVPYGYTF

J gene: TRBJ2-1
clone size: -
D gene: TRBD2
V gene: TRBV10-3
CDR3 DNA: TGTGCCATCAGTTCCGGGACTAGCGGGAGATGGGTATCCAATGAGCAGTTCTTC
CDR3 protein: CAISSGTSGRWVSNEQFF